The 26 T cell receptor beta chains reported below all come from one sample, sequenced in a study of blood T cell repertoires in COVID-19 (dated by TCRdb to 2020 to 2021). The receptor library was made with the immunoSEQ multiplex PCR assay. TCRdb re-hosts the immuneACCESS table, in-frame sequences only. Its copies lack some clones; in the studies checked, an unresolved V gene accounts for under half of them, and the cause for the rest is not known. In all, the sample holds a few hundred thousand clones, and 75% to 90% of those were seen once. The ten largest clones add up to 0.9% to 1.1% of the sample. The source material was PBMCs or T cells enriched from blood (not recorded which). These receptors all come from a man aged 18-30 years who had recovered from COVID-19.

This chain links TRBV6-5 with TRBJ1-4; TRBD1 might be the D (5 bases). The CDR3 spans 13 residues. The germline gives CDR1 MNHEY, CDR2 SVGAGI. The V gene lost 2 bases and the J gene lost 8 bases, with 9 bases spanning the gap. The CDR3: CASSYRGREKLFF. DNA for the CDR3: TGTGCCAGCAGTTACCGGGGGAGGGAAAAACTGTTTTTT.

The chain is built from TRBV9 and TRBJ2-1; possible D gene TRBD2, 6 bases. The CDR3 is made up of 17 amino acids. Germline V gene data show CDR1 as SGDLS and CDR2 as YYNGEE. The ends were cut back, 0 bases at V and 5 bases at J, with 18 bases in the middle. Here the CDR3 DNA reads TGTGCCAGCAGCGTAGGCGTGGGGGGACCAGATGACAATGAGCAGTTCTTC. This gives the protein CASSVGVGGPDDNEQFF. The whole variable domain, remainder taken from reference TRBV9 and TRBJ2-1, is DSGVTQTPKHLITATGQRVTLRCSPRSGDLSVYWYQQSLDQGLQFLIQYYNGEERAKGNILERFSAQQFPDLHSELNLSSLELGDSALYFCASSVGVGGPDDNEQFFGPGTRLTVL.

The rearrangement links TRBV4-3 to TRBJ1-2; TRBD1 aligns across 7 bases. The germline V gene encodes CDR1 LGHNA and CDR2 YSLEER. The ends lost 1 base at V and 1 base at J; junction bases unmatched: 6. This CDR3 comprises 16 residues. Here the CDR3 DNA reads TGCGCCAGCAGCCAAGGAACAGGGGATGGTAACTATGGCTACACCTTC. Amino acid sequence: CASSQGTGDGNYGYTF.

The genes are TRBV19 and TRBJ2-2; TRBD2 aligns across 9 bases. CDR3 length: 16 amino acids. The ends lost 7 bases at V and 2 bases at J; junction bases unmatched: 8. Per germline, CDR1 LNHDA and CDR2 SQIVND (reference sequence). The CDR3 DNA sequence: TGTGCCAGTACCCCGGGACTAGCATTTAACACCGGGGAGCTGTTTTTT. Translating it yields CASTPGLAFNTGELFF.

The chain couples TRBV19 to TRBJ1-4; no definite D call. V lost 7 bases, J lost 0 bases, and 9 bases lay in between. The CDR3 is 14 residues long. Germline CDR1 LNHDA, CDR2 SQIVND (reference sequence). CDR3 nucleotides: TGTGCCAGTAACTCCATCGCAACTAATGAAAAACTGTTTTTT. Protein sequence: CASNSIATNEKLFF.

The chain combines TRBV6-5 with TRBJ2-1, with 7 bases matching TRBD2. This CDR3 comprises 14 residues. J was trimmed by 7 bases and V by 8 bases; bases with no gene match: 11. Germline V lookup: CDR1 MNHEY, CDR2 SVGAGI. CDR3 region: CASWRTGGWNEQFF. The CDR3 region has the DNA TGTGCCAGCTGGAGAACGGGGGGTTGGAATGAGCAGTTCTTC.

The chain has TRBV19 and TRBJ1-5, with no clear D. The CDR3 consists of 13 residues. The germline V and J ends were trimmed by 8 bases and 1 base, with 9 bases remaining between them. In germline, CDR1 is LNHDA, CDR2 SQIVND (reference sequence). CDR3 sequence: CASSLESNQPQHF. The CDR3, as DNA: TGTGCCAGTTCGCTGGAGAGCAATCAGCCCCAGCATTTT.

CDR3 sequence: CASSLYGTGSSYEQYF. DNA for the CDR3: TGTGCCAGCAGCTTGTACGGTACAGGGTCCTCCTACGAGCAGTACTTC. The V gene is TRBV5-8, the J gene TRBJ2-7; a possible D gene is TRBD1 (6 bases). V was shortened by 1 base and J by 0 bases, with 14 bases between the two germline ends. Germline assignment: CDR1 SGHTS and CDR2 YDEGEE. The CDR3 has 16 residues.

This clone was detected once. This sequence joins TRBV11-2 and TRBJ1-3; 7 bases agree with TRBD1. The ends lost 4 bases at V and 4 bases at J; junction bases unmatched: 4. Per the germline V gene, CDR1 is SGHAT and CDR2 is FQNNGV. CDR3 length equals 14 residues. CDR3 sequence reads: CASSSPGGGNTIYF. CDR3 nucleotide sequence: TGTGCCAGCAGCTCACCAGGGGGAGGAAACACCATATATTTT. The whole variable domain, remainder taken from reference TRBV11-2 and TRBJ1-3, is EAGVAQSPRYKIIEKRQSVAFWCNPISGHATLYWYQQILGQGPKLLIQFQNNGVVDDSQLPKDRFSAERLKGVDSTLKIQPAKLEDSAVYLCASSSPGGGNTIYFGEGSWLTVV.

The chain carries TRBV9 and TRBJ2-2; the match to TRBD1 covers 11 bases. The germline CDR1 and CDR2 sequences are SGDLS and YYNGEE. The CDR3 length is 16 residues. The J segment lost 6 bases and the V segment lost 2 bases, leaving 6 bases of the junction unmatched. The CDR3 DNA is TGTGCCAGCAGCGTGTATGGACAGGGGGCGGCCGGGGAGCTGTTTTTT. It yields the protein CASSVYGQGAAGELFF.

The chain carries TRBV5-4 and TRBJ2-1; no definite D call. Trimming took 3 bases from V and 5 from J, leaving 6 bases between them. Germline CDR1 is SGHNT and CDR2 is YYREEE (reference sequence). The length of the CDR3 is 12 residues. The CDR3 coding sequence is TGTGCCAGCAGCTCTAATGACAATGAGCAGTTCTTC. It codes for CASSSNDNEQFF.

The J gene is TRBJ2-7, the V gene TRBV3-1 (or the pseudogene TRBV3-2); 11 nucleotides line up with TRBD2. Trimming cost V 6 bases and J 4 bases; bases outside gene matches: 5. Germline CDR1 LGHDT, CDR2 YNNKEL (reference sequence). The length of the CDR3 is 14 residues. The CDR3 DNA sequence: TGTGCCAGCAGGCCCCTAGCGGGGGGTTACGAGCAGTACTTC. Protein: CASRPLAGGYEQYF.

CDR3 in amino acids: CASSPPPGQGPRRAFF. Written as DNA, the CDR3 is TGTGCCAGCAGTCCCCCACCGGGACAGGGACCGAGACGGGCTTTCTTT. V gene TRBV28 combines with J gene TRBJ1-1; 9 bases fit TRBD1. This CDR3 region has 16 residues. Germline V gene data show CDR1 as MDHEN and CDR2 as SYDVKM. V lost 5 bases and J lost 11; bases outside the gene matches: 18.

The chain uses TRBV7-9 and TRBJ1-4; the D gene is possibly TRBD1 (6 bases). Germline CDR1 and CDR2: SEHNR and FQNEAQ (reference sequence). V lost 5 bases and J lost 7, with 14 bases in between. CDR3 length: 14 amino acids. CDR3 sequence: CASSIQGTGEKLFF. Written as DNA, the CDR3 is TGTGCCAGCAGCATACAGGGCACGGGTGAAAAACTGTTTTTT.

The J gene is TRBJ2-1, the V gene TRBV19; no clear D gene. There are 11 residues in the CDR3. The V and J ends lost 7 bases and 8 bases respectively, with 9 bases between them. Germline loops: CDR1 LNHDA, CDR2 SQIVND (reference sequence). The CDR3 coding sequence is TGTGCCAGTAAACTCGGTTATGAGCAGTTCTTC. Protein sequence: CASKLGYEQFF.

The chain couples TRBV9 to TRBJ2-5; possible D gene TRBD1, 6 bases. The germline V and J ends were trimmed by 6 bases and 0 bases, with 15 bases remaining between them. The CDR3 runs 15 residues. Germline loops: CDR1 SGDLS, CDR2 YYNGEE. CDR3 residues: CASTPKGDHQETQYF. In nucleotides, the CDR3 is TGTGCCAGCACGCCAAAGGGGGACCACCAAGAGACCCAGTACTTC.

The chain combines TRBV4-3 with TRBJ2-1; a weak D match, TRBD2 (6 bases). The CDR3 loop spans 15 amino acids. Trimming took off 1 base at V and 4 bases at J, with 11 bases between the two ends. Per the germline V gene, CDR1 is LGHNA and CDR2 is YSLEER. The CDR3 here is CASSQASLAYNEQFF. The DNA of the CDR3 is TGCGCCAGCAGCCAAGCTTCTCTAGCGTACAATGAGCAGTTCTTC.

The chain's CDR3 is CASSQIRGTSTDTQYF. CDR3 nucleotide sequence: TGCGCCAGCAGCCAGATCAGGGGGACTAGCACAGATACGCAGTATTTT. The genes are TRBV4-1 and TRBJ2-3; TRBD1 is a possible D gene (7 bases). V lost 3 bases and J 0 bases, leaving 13 bases between the germline ends. From germline, CDR1 is MGHRA and CDR2 YSYEKL. This CDR3 comprises 16 residues.

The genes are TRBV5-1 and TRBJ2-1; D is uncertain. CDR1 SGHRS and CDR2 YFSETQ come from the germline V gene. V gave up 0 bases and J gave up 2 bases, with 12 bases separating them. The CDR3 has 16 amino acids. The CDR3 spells CASSLGIGGAYNEQFF. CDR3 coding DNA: TGCGCCAGCAGCTTGGGAATCGGTGGAGCCTACAATGAGCAGTTCTTC. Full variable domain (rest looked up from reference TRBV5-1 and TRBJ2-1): KAGVTQTPRYLIKTRGQQVTLSCSPISGHRSVSWYQQTPGQGLQFLFEYFSETQRNKGNFPGRFSGRQFSNSRSEMNVSTLELGDSALYLCASSLGIGGAYNEQFFGPGTRLTVL.

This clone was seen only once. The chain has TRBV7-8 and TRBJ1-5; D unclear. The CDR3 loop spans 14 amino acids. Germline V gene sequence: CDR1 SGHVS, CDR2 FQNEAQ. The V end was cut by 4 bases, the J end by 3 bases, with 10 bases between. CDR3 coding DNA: TGTGCCAGCAGCTCGGCCGGGAACAATCAGCCCCAGCATTTT. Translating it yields CASSSAGNNQPQHF.

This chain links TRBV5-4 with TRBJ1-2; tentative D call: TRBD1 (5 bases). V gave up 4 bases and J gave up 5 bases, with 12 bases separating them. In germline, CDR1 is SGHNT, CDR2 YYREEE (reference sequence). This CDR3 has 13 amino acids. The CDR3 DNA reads TGTGCCAGCAGCAACGGGGGGGATTATGGCTACACCTTC. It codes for CASSNGGDYGYTF. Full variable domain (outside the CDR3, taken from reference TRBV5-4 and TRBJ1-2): ETGVTQSPTHLIKTRGQQVTLRCSSQSGHNTVSWYQQALGQGPQFIFQYYREEENGRGNFPPRFSGLQFPNYSSELNVNALELDDSALYLCASSNGGDYGYTFGSGTRLTVV.

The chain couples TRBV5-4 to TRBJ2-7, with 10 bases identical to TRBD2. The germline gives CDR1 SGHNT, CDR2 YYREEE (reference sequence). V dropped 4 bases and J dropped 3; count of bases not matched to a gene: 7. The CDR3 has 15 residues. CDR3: CASSQGSGGFYEQYF. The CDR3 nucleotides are TGTGCCAGCAGCCAAGGTAGCGGGGGGTTCTACGAGCAGTACTTC.

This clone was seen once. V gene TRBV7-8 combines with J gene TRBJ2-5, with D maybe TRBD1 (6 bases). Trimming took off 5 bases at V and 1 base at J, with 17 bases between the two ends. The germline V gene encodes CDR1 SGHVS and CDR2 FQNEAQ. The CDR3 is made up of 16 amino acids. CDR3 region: CASSPRGGQPQETQYF. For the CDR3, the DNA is TGTGCCAGCAGCCCCCGGGGTGGACAGCCCCAAGAGACCCAGTACTTC.

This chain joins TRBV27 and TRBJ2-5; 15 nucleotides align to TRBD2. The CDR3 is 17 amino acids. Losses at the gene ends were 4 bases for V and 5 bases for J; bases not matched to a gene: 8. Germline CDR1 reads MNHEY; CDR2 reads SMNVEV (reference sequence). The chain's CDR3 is CASSSRTSGRARETQYF. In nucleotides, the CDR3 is TGTGCCAGCAGTTCTCGGACTAGCGGGAGGGCCCGGGAGACCCAGTACTTC.

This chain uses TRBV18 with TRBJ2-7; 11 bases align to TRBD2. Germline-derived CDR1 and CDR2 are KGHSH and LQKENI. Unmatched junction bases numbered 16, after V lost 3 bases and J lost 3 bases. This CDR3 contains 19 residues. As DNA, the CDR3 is TGTGCCAGCTCACCTTTTCTGGGGCTAGCGGGGGGAGACAACTACGAGCAGTACTTC. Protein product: CASSPFLGLAGGDNYEQYF.

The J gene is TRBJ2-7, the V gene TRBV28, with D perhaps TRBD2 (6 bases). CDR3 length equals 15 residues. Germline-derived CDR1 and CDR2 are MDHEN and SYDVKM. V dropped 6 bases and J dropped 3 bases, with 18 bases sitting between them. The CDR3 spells CASSDLSGGYYEQYF. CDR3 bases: TGTGCCAGCAGCGATCTTAGCGGAGGGTACTACGAGCAGTACTTC.